This entry lists 15 T cell receptor beta chains sequenced from one sample in a study of T cell responses to AZD1222 COVID-19 vaccine. TCRdb keeps only in-frame clones here, not all; method: immunoSEQ multiplex PCR. The sample records more than 110,000 clones, about nine tenths being singletons. This specimen consisted of peripheral blood, obtained on day 0 of AZD1222 vaccination. The receptors were gathered from an adult in good health.

The rearrangement joins TRBV3-1 (or the pseudogene TRBV3-2) to TRBJ2-7, with no clear D. CDR1 is LGHDT, CDR2 YNNKEL, per germline (reference sequence). V lost 1 base and J lost 1, with 8 bases in between. This CDR3 spans 14 amino acids. The CDR3 region is CASSQGWISYEQYF. The CDR3 DNA follows: TGTGCCAGCAGCCAAGGTTGGATTTCCTACGAGCAGTACTTC.

The table lists this clone with a count of one. V is TRBV7-2 and J is TRBJ1-4; TRBD1 is a possible D gene (5 bases). Germline V gene data show CDR1 as SGHTA and CDR2 as FQGNSA. The CDR3 is 14 residues long. V lost 4 bases and J 0 bases, leaving 6 bases between the germline ends. CDR3 region: CASSSRATNEKLFF. CDR3 nucleotide sequence: TGTGCCAGCAGCTCCAGGGCAACTAATGAAAAACTGTTTTTT.

Only one count was recorded for this clone. The chain uses TRBV9 and TRBJ1-2; maybe TRBD1 (5 bases). This CDR3 spans 17 amino acids. Germline V CDR1 and CDR2: SGDLS, YYNGEE. Trimming stripped 0 bases from V and 0 bases from J, with 15 bases between. The CDR3 is CASSVELLGGSNYGYTF. The DNA for the CDR3 is TGTGCCAGCAGCGTAGAATTATTGGGGGGGTCTAACTATGGCTACACCTTC.

This rearrangement joins TRBV5-1 to TRBJ1-5; D is perhaps TRBD1 (6 bases). Germline CDR1 and CDR2: SGHRS and YFSETQ. The CDR3 contains 15 residues. The germline V and J ends were trimmed by 0 bases and 4 bases, with 11 bases remaining between them. CDR3 amino acids: CASSLGGQRNQPQHF. The CDR3 DNA sequence: TGCGCCAGCAGCTTGGGAGGACAGAGAAATCAGCCCCAGCATTTT.

This clone was counted a single time. V usage is TRBV10-3 and J usage is TRBJ1-1; D perhaps matches TRBD1 (5 bases). V was clipped by 7 bases and J by 0 bases, with 18 bases between them. There are 16 residues in the CDR3. CDR1 is ENHRY, CDR2 SYGVKD, per germline. The CDR3 DNA sequence: TGTGCCATCACGTTCGGCCCGGGGGGAATGAACACTGAAGCTTTCTTT. Protein: CAITFGPGGMNTEAFF.

The chain recombines TRBV2 with TRBJ1-6; D gene ambiguous. Germline V gene sequence: CDR1 SNHLY, CDR2 FYNNEI. This CDR3 is 15 amino acids long. The V and J ends lost 2 bases and 4 bases respectively, with 9 bases between them. The CDR3 here is CASSEREGYNSPLHF. The CDR3 bases are TGTGCCAGCAGTGAACGCGAAGGGTATAATTCACCCCTCCACTTT. The complete variable domain, with remaining parts taken from reference TRBV2 and TRBJ1-6, reads EPEVTQTPSHQVTQMGQEVILRCVPISNHLYFYWYRQILGQKVEFLVSFYNNEISEKSEIFDDQFSVERPDGSNFTLKIRSTKLEDSAMYFCASSEREGYNSPLHFGNGTRLTVT.

J is TRBJ2-7 and V is TRBV19; 9 bases match TRBD1. The J segment lost 7 bases and the V segment lost 4 bases, leaving 14 bases of the junction unmatched. This CDR3 comprises 16 residues. Germline V gene data show CDR1 as LNHDA and CDR2 as SQIVND (reference sequence). The CDR3 reads CASSTNRDRAVGEQYF. The DNA for the CDR3 is TGTGCCAGTAGTACCAACCGGGACAGGGCGGTGGGGGAGCAGTACTTC.

The rearrangement joins TRBV6-5 to TRBJ1-3; TRBD1 matches 7 bases. Germline V gene sequence: CDR1 MNHEY, CDR2 SVGAGI. With 6 bases clipped from V and 4 bases from J, the junction kept 9 bases outside the gene matches. CDR3 length: 15 amino acids. CDR3 loop: CASRRGLPPGNTIYF. The CDR3 region has the DNA TGTGCCAGCAGGAGGGGGCTACCACCAGGAAACACCATATATTTT.

This clone was observed a few times. J is TRBJ1-2 and V is TRBV6-5, with 7 bases identical to TRBD1. The CDR3 sequence is 13 residues long. Trimming at V came to 3 bases and at J to 4 bases, leaving 2 bases not matched to a gene. Germline V gene lookup returns CDR1 MNHEY and CDR2 SVGAGI. CDR3: CASSYDRVYGYTF. In nucleotides, the CDR3 is TGTGCCAGCAGTTATGACAGGGTCTATGGCTACACCTTC.

This rearrangement joins TRBV19 to TRBJ2-2, with D perhaps TRBD1 or TRBD2 (5 bases each). Between the trimmed V and J ends, which lost 3 bases and 5 bases, there was a span of 19 bases. The CDR3 covers 17 residues. From germline, CDR1 is LNHDA and CDR2 SQIVND (reference sequence). The DNA of the CDR3 is TGTGCCAGTAGTATGGGGCTAGCTGGGGCCGGGACCGGGGAGCTGTTTTTT. It translates to CASSMGLAGAGTGELFF.

The rearrangement uses TRBV6-5 and TRBJ1-1; no reliable D call. The CDR3 loop spans 13 amino acids. The germline V gene encodes CDR1 MNHEY and CDR2 SVGAGI. The V end was cut by 1 base, the J end by 7 bases, with 10 bases between. The CDR3: CASSYYSENEAFF. As DNA, the CDR3 is TGTGCCAGCAGTTACTATTCAGAAAATGAAGCTTTCTTT.

In the case of this clone: An end of the junction does not agree with germline; a read error may underlie this. The sample holds other DNA sequences that translate to the same CDR3. The V and J genes are TRBV18 and TRBJ2-5; D is possibly TRBD2 (6 bases). The germline CDR1 and CDR2 sequences are KGHSH and LQKENI. The CDR3 length is 15 residues. CDR3 DNA: TGTGCCAGTTCACCTAGCGCACGGAGACAAGAGACCCAGTACTTC. Its protein product is CASSPSARRQETQYF.

This chain joins TRBV4-1 and TRBJ2-5, with 7 bases lining up with TRBD1. The V gene's germline CDR1 is MGHRA and CDR2 YSYEKL. The CDR3 consists of 16 residues. The trim removed 2 bases at V and 3 bases at J, leaving 9 bases unmatched. Here the CDR3 reads CASSQPRTDRKETQYF. CDR3 in DNA: TGCGCCAGCAGCCAACCAAGAACGGACAGGAAAGAGACCCAGTACTTC.

The chain employs TRBV11-2 and TRBJ2-7; tentatively, D is TRBD1 or TRBD2 (6 bases each). The CDR3 loop spans 17 amino acids. Germline loops: CDR1 SGHAT, CDR2 FQNNGV. Trimming left V 1 base short and J 2 bases short, with 18 bases between. This chain's CDR3 is CASSLGPIGGSTYEQYF. The CDR3 region has the DNA TGTGCCAGCAGCTTAGGCCCTATCGGGGGCAGCACCTACGAGCAGTACTTC. The variable domain in full, with the rest retrieved from reference TRBV11-2 and TRBJ2-7, is EAGVAQSPRYKIIEKRQSVAFWCNPISGHATLYWYQQILGQGPKLLIQFQNNGVVDDSQLPKDRFSAERLKGVDSTLKIQPAKLEDSAVYLCASSLGPIGGSTYEQYFGPGTRLTVT.

This clone was seen just once. The V gene is TRBV6-2 or TRBV6-3, the J gene TRBJ1-5; D is unresolved. Trimming removed 2 bases from V and 0 bases from J, with 14 bases in between. Looked up from germline, CDR1 is MNHEY and CDR2 is SVGEGT. The CDR3 spans 17 residues. In nucleotides, the CDR3 is TGTGCCAGCAGTTACGCTACCCCCGGGTATAGCAATCAGCCCCAGCATTTT. Protein: CASSYATPGYSNQPQHF.